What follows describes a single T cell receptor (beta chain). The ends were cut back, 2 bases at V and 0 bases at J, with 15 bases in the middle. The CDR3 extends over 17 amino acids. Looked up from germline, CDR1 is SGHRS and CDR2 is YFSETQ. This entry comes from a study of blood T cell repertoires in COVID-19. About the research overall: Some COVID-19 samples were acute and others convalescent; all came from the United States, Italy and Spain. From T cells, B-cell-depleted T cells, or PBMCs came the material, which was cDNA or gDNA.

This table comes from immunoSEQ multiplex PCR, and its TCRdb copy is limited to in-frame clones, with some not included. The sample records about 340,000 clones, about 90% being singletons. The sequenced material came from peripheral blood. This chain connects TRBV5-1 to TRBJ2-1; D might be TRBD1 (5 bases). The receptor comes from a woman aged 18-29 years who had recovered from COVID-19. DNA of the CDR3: TGCGCCAGCAGCTTCGACTTCCAGGGCACCTCCTACAATGAGCAGTTCTTC. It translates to CASSFDFQGTSYNEQFF.